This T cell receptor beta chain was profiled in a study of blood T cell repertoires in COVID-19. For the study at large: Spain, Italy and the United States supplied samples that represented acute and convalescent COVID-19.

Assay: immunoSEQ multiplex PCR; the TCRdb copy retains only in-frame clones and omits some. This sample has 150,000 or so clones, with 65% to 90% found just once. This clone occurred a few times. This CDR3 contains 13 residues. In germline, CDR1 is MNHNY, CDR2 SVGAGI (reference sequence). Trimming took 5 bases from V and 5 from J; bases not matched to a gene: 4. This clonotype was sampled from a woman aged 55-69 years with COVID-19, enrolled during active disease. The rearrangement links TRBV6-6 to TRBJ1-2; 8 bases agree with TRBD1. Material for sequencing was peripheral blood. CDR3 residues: CASSPRQGYGYTF. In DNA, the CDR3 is TGTGCCAGCAGTCCCCGACAGGGGTATGGCTACACCTTC.